A single sample gave rise to the 28 T cell receptor beta chains below, sequenced in a study of T-cell memory formation after mild COVID-19. Using its own MiXCR run on the 5' RACE reads, TCRdb lists one record per CDR3 protein. The table has just over 150,000 distinct CDR3 sequences, roughly 31% seen once. Material: PBMCs or a T cell subset sorted from them (not recorded which). These receptors all come from an adult woman who had mild COVID-19 (a few samples of this study predate the infection). Cell type and time point are not known.

The sample holds a few counts of this clonotype. This chain connects TRBV6-2 or TRBV6-3 to TRBJ2-5; a weak D match, TRBD2 (5 bases). From germline, CDR1 is MNHEY and CDR2 SVGEGT. There are 14 residues in the CDR3. V was pared by 7 bases and J by 4 bases, with 16 bases between. The CDR3 loop is CASTQAERVETQYF. In DNA, the CDR3 is TGTGCCAGCACTCAGGCTGAGAGGGTAGAGACCCAGTACTTC.

The genes are TRBV6-6 and TRBJ2-7, with 8 bases matching TRBD2. Trimming cost V 7 bases and J 5 bases; bases outside gene matches: 7. Germline-derived CDR1 and CDR2 are MNHNY and SVGAGI (reference sequence). The CDR3 sequence is 13 residues long. CDR3 DNA: TGTGCCAGCACCCTAGCGGGTAGCAACGAGCAGTACTTC. Translation gives CASTLAGSNEQYF.

The V gene is TRBV4-1, the J gene TRBJ2-4, with D perhaps matching TRBD1 or TRBD2 (5 bases each). The germline gives CDR1 MGHRA, CDR2 YSYEKL. The CDR3 covers 16 residues. The ends were cut back, 0 bases at V and 6 bases at J, with 15 bases in the middle. CDR3 DNA sequence: TGCGCCAGCAGCCAAGACGGGGACCGCCTTGGAAACATTCAGTACTTC. Its protein product is CASSQDGDRLGNIQYF.

The chain is built from TRBV9 and TRBJ2-5; 10 bases align to TRBD2. The CDR3 is 15 amino acids. The germline V gene has CDR1 SGDLS and CDR2 YYNGEE. The junction had 5 bases not matched to a gene; V was cut back by 0 bases and J by 6 bases. CDR3 nucleotides: TGTGCCAGCAGCGTAGTGCCTAGCGGGAGAAAGACCCAGTACTTC. It specifies CASSVVPSGRKTQYF.

The V and J genes are TRBV29-1 and TRBJ2-1, with D possibly being TRBD2 (5 bases). Germline CDR1 and CDR2: SQVTM and ANQGSEA. Trimming shortened V by 4 bases and J by 10 bases, and 8 bases separated the two germline ends. CDR3 length: 10 residues. DNA for the CDR3: TGCAGCGTTGGGTCTAGCGAGCAGTTCTTC. It is translated as CSVGSSEQFF.

In DNA form, the CDR3 reads TGTGCCAGCGCAGAGACCCAGTACTTC. Amino acids: CASAETQYF. The genes are TRBV2 and TRBJ2-5; no clear D. This CDR3 spans 9 amino acids. V lost 8 bases, J lost 4 bases, and 2 bases lay in between. CDR1 SNHLY and CDR2 FYNNEI come from the germline V gene.

This clonotype was seen a few times. J is TRBJ2-4 and V is TRBV30; D perhaps matches TRBD1 (5 bases). Germline-derived CDR1 and CDR2 are GTSNPN and SVGIG (reference sequence). This CDR3 has 13 residues. Trimming took off 7 bases at V and 6 bases at J, with 16 bases between the two ends. The CDR3 DNA reads TGTGCCTTCCTGATCACAGGATCAAACATTCAGTACTTC. As protein: CAFLITGSNIQYF.

The chain uses TRBV28 and TRBJ2-7, with D maybe TRBD2 (6 bases). This CDR3 spans 13 amino acids. CDR1 MDHEN and CDR2 SYDVKM come from the germline V gene. Trimming pared 4 bases from V and 5 bases from J, leaving 12 bases between. The chain's CDR3 is CASSSGGKDEQYF. As DNA, the CDR3 is TGTGCCAGCAGTTCCGGCGGGAAGGACGAGCAGTACTTC.

This clonotype was found a few times. The V gene is TRBV11-3, the J gene TRBJ2-1, with 9 bases fitting TRBD2. CDR1 SGHNT and CDR2 YENEEA come from the germline V gene. This CDR3 has 14 residues. V shed 4 bases, J shed 7 bases, and the junction held 5 bases outside the gene matches. The CDR3 reads CASSSAGGRNEQFF. The DNA of the CDR3 is TGTGCCAGCAGCTCGGCGGGAGGGAGGAATGAGCAGTTCTTC.

This clonotype occurred a few times. In DNA form, the CDR3 reads TGCAGCGTTGAGGAGGGGGCGGATTCACCCCTCCACTTT. This gives the protein CSVEEGADSPLHF. The chain recombines TRBV29-1 with TRBJ1-6, with 7 bases aligning to TRBD1. Germline CDR1 SQVTM, CDR2 ANQGSEA. The CDR3 is 13 amino acids. V lost 3 bases to trimming and J lost 8 bases; unmatched junction nucleotides: 4.

In its sample, this clonotype was seen a few times. V gene TRBV7-2 combines with J gene TRBJ2-7; perhaps D is TRBD1 or TRBD2 (6 bases each). Trimming shortened V by 3 bases and J by 0 bases, and 15 bases separated the two germline ends. CDR1 and CDR2 from the germline V gene are SGHTA and FQGNSA. This CDR3 has 16 residues. The CDR3 bases are TGTGCCAGCAGCTTCCTAGGGGGAGGCACCTCCTACGAGCAGTACTTC. Translation: CASSFLGGGTSYEQYF.

The table lists this clonotype with a few counts. The chain couples TRBV12-3 or TRBV12-4 to TRBJ2-6; 7 bases are a match to TRBD1. The length of the CDR3 is 16 residues. V gave up 4 bases and J gave up 4 bases; unmatched junction bases: 7. The CDR3 spells CASSSGQRAGANVLTF. CDR3 sequence (DNA): TGTGCCAGCAGTTCGGGACAGCGTGCAGGGGCCAACGTCCTGACTTTC.

The chain combines TRBV7-2 with TRBJ2-1; tentatively, D is TRBD1 (7 bases). The CDR3 consists of 13 residues. Germline CDR1 is SGHTA and CDR2 is FQGNSA. V lost 5 bases and J lost 9, with 14 bases in between. DNA of the CDR3: TGTGCCAGCAGCCCGGACAGGCGGGGTGAGCAGTTCTTC. Protein product: CASSPDRRGEQFF.

V is TRBV13 and J is TRBJ1-1; no definite D call. Deletions cut 0 bases from V and 3 bases from J, with 17 bases between. Germline V lookup: CDR1 PRHDT, CDR2 FYEKMQ (reference sequence). CDR3 length equals 17 residues. CDR3 protein: CASSLGHGVGRDTEAFF. In nucleotides, the CDR3 is TGTGCCAGCAGCTTAGGACATGGAGTTGGAAGAGACACTGAAGCTTTCTTT.

The V gene is TRBV20-1, the J gene TRBJ2-3; 9 positions agree with TRBD2. This CDR3 region has 15 residues. V dropped 7 bases and J dropped 6; count of bases not matched to a gene: 14. Germline CDR1 is DFQATT and CDR2 is SNEGSKA (reference sequence). CDR3: CSVEGVAGVLDTQYF. The CDR3 DNA sequence: TGCAGTGTAGAAGGGGTAGCGGGAGTCCTGGATACGCAGTATTTT.

This clonotype occurred many times. The V gene is TRBV7-2, the J gene TRBJ2-7; no definite D call. The germline gives CDR1 SGHTA, CDR2 FQGNSA. The CDR3 consists of 13 residues. V lost 5 bases and J 6 bases, leaving 14 bases between the germline ends. This CDR3 is CASSPSTVREQYF. The CDR3, as DNA: TGTGCCAGCAGCCCGTCGACCGTTCGCGAGCAGTACTTC.

The J gene is TRBJ2-7, the V gene TRBV7-2; the D gene could be TRBD1 or TRBD2 (5 bases each). V lost 4 bases, J lost 2 bases, and 12 bases lay in between. This CDR3 contains 14 residues. Germline values: CDR1 SGHTA, CDR2 FQGNSA. The CDR3 is CASSWGSSPYEQYF. CDR3 in DNA: TGTGCCAGCAGCTGGGGGAGCTCTCCCTACGAGCAGTACTTC.

The chain uses TRBV29-1 and TRBJ2-1, with D unclear. The germline V gene has CDR1 SQVTM and CDR2 ANQGSEA. V lost 2 bases and J 6 bases, leaving 11 bases between the germline ends. This CDR3 contains 13 residues. CDR3 coding DNA: TGCAGCGTTGAAAGGGAACGGTCCAATGAGCAGTTCTTC. This translates into CSVERERSNEQFF.

This chain connects TRBV5-1 to TRBJ2-7; 7 nucleotides align to TRBD1. Per the germline V gene, CDR1 is SGHRS and CDR2 is YFSETQ. The CDR3 covers 13 residues. J lost 6 bases, V lost 6 bases, and 9 bases had no gene match. The CDR3 is CASTLTGVGEQYF. The CDR3, as DNA: TGCGCCAGCACTCTCACAGGGGTCGGCGAGCAGTACTTC.

The V call is TRBV21-1, the J call TRBJ1-1; the table's TRBD1 call for D was not verified on the DNA. TRBV21-1 is reported as a pseudogene. The length of the CDR3 is 14 residues. The CDR3 loop reads CASSLQGQGTEAFF. The CDR3 DNA is TGTGCCAGCAGCCTTCAGGGACAGGGAACTGAAGCTTTCTTT.

The chain is built from TRBV27 and TRBJ2-7; 8 bases map to TRBD1. J was trimmed by 2 bases and V by 6 bases; bases with no gene match: 6. The germline V gene encodes CDR1 MNHEY and CDR2 SMNVEV (reference sequence). The CDR3 length is 14 residues. CDR3 residues: CASSRGTGPYEQYF. The CDR3 nucleotides are TGTGCCAGCAGCAGAGGGACAGGACCCTACGAGCAGTACTTC.

This clonotype was seen a few times. J is TRBJ1-5 and V is TRBV12-3 or TRBV12-4; D is possibly TRBD1 (6 bases). CDR3 length: 15 amino acids. V gave up 7 bases and J gave up 3 bases, with 16 bases separating them. For the CDR3, the DNA is TGTGCCAGCACCCAGGGGTCGGGGTTCAATCAGCCCCAGCATTTT. Protein: CASTQGSGFNQPQHF.

This clonotype occurred a few times. The V and J genes are TRBV27 and TRBJ1-6; D might be TRBD1 (5 bases). With 5 bases removed from V and 6 bases from J, the gap between germline ends came to 14 bases. The CDR3 is 15 amino acids. Germline V gene data show CDR1 as MNHEY and CDR2 as SMNVEV (reference sequence). CDR3 sequence reads: CASSPSGRFNSPLHF. CDR3 nucleotide sequence: TGTGCCAGCAGTCCGTCGGGACGGTTTAATTCACCCCTCCACTTT.

This clonotype was counted only a few times. The chain recombines TRBV5-1 with TRBJ2-3; D remains unclear. Trimming cost V 0 bases and J 3 bases, with 14 bases left between them. Germline-derived CDR1 and CDR2 are SGHRS and YFSETQ. The CDR3 loop spans 16 amino acids. The CDR3 sequence is CASSLGPRKVTDTQYF. Written as DNA, the CDR3 is TGCGCCAGCAGCTTGGGCCCTAGGAAGGTGACAGATACGCAGTATTTT.

The CDR3 protein is CASSYSVTYEQYF. CDR3 DNA: TGTGCCAGCAGTTACAGCGTTACCTACGAGCAGTACTTC. The J gene is TRBJ2-7, the V gene TRBV6-2 or TRBV6-3; no reliable D call. This CDR3 has 13 amino acids. Germline assignment: CDR1 MNHEY and CDR2 SVGEGT. V was cut by 2 bases and J by 2 bases, with 7 bases left in between.

The chain recombines TRBV7-8 with TRBJ2-5; D call uncertain. In germline, CDR1 is SGHVS, CDR2 FQNEAQ. The V end was cut by 2 bases, the J end by 4 bases, with 11 bases between. This CDR3 spans 14 amino acids. CDR3 in amino acids: CASSLILRGETQYF. The DNA of the CDR3 is TGTGCCAGCAGCTTAATCCTGAGAGGAGAGACCCAGTACTTC.

This clonotype was recorded many times. One end of the junction is discordant with germline, which a read error may explain. This sequence joins TRBV7-2 and TRBJ2-1; 12 positions agree with TRBD2. The CDR3 runs to 16 residues. Germline V gene data show CDR1 as SGHTA and CDR2 as FQGNSA. The CDR3 coding sequence is TGCGCCAGCAGCTTGGTACTAGCGGGAGGCTACAATGAGCAGTTCTTC. This sequence encodes CASSLVLAGGYNEQFF.

This clonotype was seen only once. The CDR3 here is CAWGQGVDTQYF. As DNA, the CDR3 is TGTGCCTGGGGCCAGGGGGTTGATACGCAGTATTTT. The V call is TRBV5-5, the J call TRBJ2-3; 7 bases align to TRBD1. CDR3 size: 12 residues. Germline V gene lookup returns CDR1 SGHKS and CDR2 YYEKEE (reference sequence). V dropped 10 bases and J dropped 6; count of bases not matched to a gene: 8.